A single sample gave rise to the 28 T cell receptor beta chains below, sequenced in a study of blood T cell repertoires in COVID-19. Clones were sequenced by immunoSEQ multiplex PCR, and TCRdb holds only the in-frame ones, with some missing. Counted here are tens of thousands of clones, 90% occurring once; the ten biggest clones make up approximately 6.2%. The sequenced material came from peripheral blood. These receptors were collected from a man aged 35-49 years with acute or convalescent COVID-19.

The sample holds a few counts of this clone. The chain joins TRBV11-3 to TRBJ2-1, with D hard to call. V gave up 0 bases and J gave up 4 bases, with 10 bases separating them. Germline lookup yields CDR1 SGHNT and CDR2 YENEEA. This CDR3 has 15 residues. DNA for the CDR3: TGTGCCAGCAGCTTAGAGAGTACTCCTTACAATGAGCAGTTCTTC. Translated, it gives CASSLESTPYNEQFF.

The chain combines TRBV6-5 with TRBJ1-6; D is perhaps TRBD1 (5 bases). V gave up 5 bases and J gave up 9 bases, with 11 bases separating them. The CDR3 sequence is 13 residues long. Germline V gives CDR1 MNHEY, CDR2 SVGAGI. The CDR3 DNA reads as TGTGCCAGCAGTCCCCAGGGTGGTTCACCCCTCCACTTT. Its protein product is CASSPQGGSPLHF.

The J gene is TRBJ2-1, the V gene TRBV2; 7 bases match TRBD2. This CDR3 is 15 amino acids long. The V gene's germline CDR1 is SNHLY and CDR2 FYNNEI. The trim removed 3 bases at V and 4 bases at J, leaving 6 bases unmatched. CDR3 amino acids: CASSEGSGQYNEQFF. In DNA form, the CDR3 reads TGTGCCAGCAGTGAGGGTAGCGGGCAGTACAATGAGCAGTTCTTC.

The chain carries TRBV5-6 and TRBJ1-4; 9 nucleotides line up with TRBD1. Per germline, CDR1 SGHDT and CDR2 YYEEEE. This CDR3 is 15 amino acids long. V shed 4 bases, J shed 8 bases, and the junction held 9 bases outside the gene matches. CDR3 sequence: CASSPRQGVREKLFF. CDR3 in DNA: TGTGCCAGCAGCCCCCGACAGGGGGTAAGAGAAAAACTGTTTTTT. The complete variable domain, with remaining parts taken from reference TRBV5-6 and TRBJ1-4, reads DAGVTQSPTHLIKTRGQQVTLRCSPKSGHDTVSWYQQALGQGPQFIFQYYEEEERQRGNFPDRFSGHQFPNYSSELNVNALLLGDSALYLCASSPRQGVREKLFFGSGTQLSVL.

This clone was found a few times. This chain links TRBV5-1 with TRBJ1-3; perhaps TRBD1 as D (6 bases). Germline loops: CDR1 SGHRS, CDR2 YFSETQ. This CDR3 spans 16 amino acids. Trimming pared 0 bases from V and 3 bases from J, leaving 13 bases between. The CDR3 loop is CASSLEGQPIGNTIYF. The CDR3, as DNA: TGCGCCAGCAGCTTGGAAGGACAGCCCATTGGAAACACCATATATTTT.

The V call is TRBV3-1 (or the pseudogene TRBV3-2), the J call TRBJ2-7, with 8 bases identical to TRBD2. The CDR3 covers 14 residues. V shed 4 bases, J shed 3 bases, and the junction held 5 bases outside the gene matches. Germline-derived CDR1 and CDR2 are LGHDT and YNNKEL (reference sequence). CDR3 protein: CASSRGGTVYEQYF. DNA for the CDR3: TGTGCCAGCAGCCGCGGGGGGACTGTCTACGAGCAGTACTTC.

The CDR3 protein is CASSAQGTDTQYF. The CDR3 DNA sequence: TGTGCCAGCAGCGCACAAGGCACAGATACGCAGTATTTT. The chain has TRBV7-2 and TRBJ2-3; no clear D gene. Germline lookup yields CDR1 SGHTA and CDR2 FQGNSA. The CDR3 is 13 amino acids. Trimming took 5 bases from V and 1 from J, leaving 7 bases between them.

The chain recombines TRBV14 with TRBJ1-4; TRBD1 might be the D (5 bases). Deletions cut 2 bases from V and 10 bases from J, with 17 bases between. This CDR3 is 15 amino acids long. Germline lookup yields CDR1 SGHDN and CDR2 FVKESK. The CDR3 region is CASSQHGHPRGKLFF. The CDR3 nucleotides read TGTGCCAGCAGCCAACATGGGCACCCTAGGGGAAAACTGTTTTTT.

The V call is TRBV10-1, the J call TRBJ2-5; 10 bases fit TRBD2. CDR3 length: 15 residues. Germline CDR1 WNHNN, CDR2 SYGVQD (reference sequence). With V trimmed by 4 bases and J by 2 bases, 4 bases remained unmatched. CDR3 in DNA: TGCGCCAGCAGTGCGGCTAGCGGGGGTCAAGAGACCCAGTACTTC. Protein: CASSAASGGQETQYF.

The rearrangement links TRBV24-1 to TRBJ1-2; 9 bases line up with TRBD1. From germline, CDR1 is KGHDR and CDR2 SFDVKD. V was clipped by 2 bases and J by 4 bases; unmatched bases: 4. This CDR3 has 15 amino acids. The CDR3: CATSDSGQGLYGYTF. CDR3 nucleotides: TGTGCCACCAGTGATTCGGGACAGGGCCTCTATGGCTACACCTTC.

The chain is built from TRBV29-1 and TRBJ1-3, with no clear D. This CDR3 has 15 residues. CDR1 and CDR2 (germline): SQVTM, ANQGSEA. V gave up 4 bases and J gave up 0 bases, with 13 bases separating them. The CDR3 loop reads CSVGSNTFSGNTIYF. CDR3 DNA: TGCAGCGTTGGGTCGAATACTTTCTCTGGAAACACCATATATTTT.

This sequence joins TRBV2 and TRBJ2-2; D possibly corresponds to TRBD2 (5 bases). This CDR3 region has 15 residues. V was trimmed by 4 bases and J by 1 base, leaving 10 bases between them. CDR1 and CDR2 from the germline V gene are SNHLY and FYNNEI. This CDR3 is CASSGFSVNTGELFF. The CDR3 DNA is TGTGCCAGCAGTGGGTTTAGCGTGAACACCGGGGAGCTGTTTTTT.

The chain uses TRBV18 and TRBJ2-6; 7 bases are a match to TRBD1. The germline V gene encodes CDR1 KGHSH and CDR2 LQKENI. Trimming cost V 2 bases and J 0 bases; bases outside gene matches: 16. The length of the CDR3 is 21 residues. The CDR3 DNA sequence: TGTGCCAGCTCACCAGTGATGAAGAGGGACAGCATTAACTCTGGGGCCAACGTCCTGACTTTC. Protein product: CASSPVMKRDSINSGANVLTF.

The V call is TRBV3-1 (or the pseudogene TRBV3-2), the J call TRBJ2-3, with 8 bases matching TRBD2. This CDR3 spans 16 amino acids. V dropped 4 bases and J dropped 3; count of bases not matched to a gene: 9. Germline V gene data show CDR1 as LGHDT and CDR2 as YNNKEL (reference sequence). Here the CDR3 reads CASSPLTGLGTDTQYF. DNA for the CDR3: TGTGCCAGCAGCCCCCTCACGGGACTAGGGACAGATACGCAGTATTTT.

The chain combines TRBV24-1 with TRBJ2-3, with TRBD2 matching 7 bases. V lost 9 bases and J lost 4; bases outside the gene matches: 3. CDR1 is KGHDR, CDR2 SFDVKD, per germline. The CDR3 extends over 12 amino acids. CDR3 bases: TGTGCCACCGGGAGGGGTTCAGATACGCAGTATTTT. It specifies CATGRGSDTQYF.

The chain uses TRBV2 and TRBJ2-7; 10 nucleotides agree with TRBD2. The CDR3 runs to 17 residues. Germline CDR1 reads SNHLY; CDR2 reads FYNNEI. V dropped 7 bases and J dropped 9; count of bases not matched to a gene: 21. CDR3: CASTGTSVGSVWFPQYF. Here the CDR3 DNA reads TGTGCCAGCACGGGGACTAGCGTGGGATCGGTCTGGTTTCCGCAGTACTTC.

This chain connects TRBV18 to TRBJ2-1; TRBD1 agrees at 7 bases. The germline CDR1 and CDR2 sequences are KGHSH and LQKENI. Losses at the gene ends were 5 bases for V and 4 bases for J; bases not matched to a gene: 8. This CDR3 has 15 amino acids. The DNA of the CDR3 is TGTGCCAGCTCAGGGACAGCAGGACCTTACAATGAGCAGTTCTTC. Protein product: CASSGTAGPYNEQFF.

The chain links TRBV21-1 to TRBJ2-3; TRBD2 is the table's D call, not checked against the DNA. TRBV21-1 is tagged as a pseudogene. The CDR3 is 17 residues long. The CDR3 here is CASSKGIFSGSTDTQYF. CDR3 DNA: TGTGCCAGCAGCAAAGGGATTTTTAGCGGGTCCACAGATACGCAGTATTTT.

The V call is TRBV9, the J call TRBJ1-3; TRBD1 matches at 7 bases. The CDR3 is made up of 15 amino acids. CDR1 and CDR2 from the germline V gene are SGDLS and YYNGEE. V was clipped by 4 bases and J by 3 bases; unmatched bases: 7. The CDR3 spells CASSTGGGYGNTIYF. The CDR3 DNA reads as TGTGCCAGCAGCACAGGAGGGGGCTATGGAAACACCATATATTTT.

The chain links TRBV12-3 or TRBV12-4 to TRBJ1-2; tentatively, D is TRBD1 (6 bases). This CDR3 has 12 residues. V shed 6 bases and J shed 3 bases, with 8 bases lying between them. CDR3 amino acids: CASRDSYYGYTF. CDR3 in DNA: TGTGCCAGCAGGGACAGCTACTATGGCTACACCTTC.

CDR3: CASSSYSFTDTQYF. Written as DNA, the CDR3 is TGTGCCAGCAGTTCCTACAGTTTCACTGATACGCAGTATTTT. The chain employs TRBV6-2 or TRBV6-3 and TRBJ2-3; D is unclear. Deletions cut 4 bases from V and 6 bases from J, with 14 bases between. Germline V gene sequence: CDR1 MNHEY, CDR2 SVGEGT. The CDR3 covers 14 residues.

CDR3 sequence reads: CASSYSGGGDTDTQYF. As DNA, the CDR3 is TGTGCCAGCAGTTACTCGGGGGGGGGAGACACAGATACGCAGTATTTT. This sequence joins TRBV6-6 and TRBJ2-3, with 7 bases matching TRBD2. In germline, CDR1 is MNHNY, CDR2 SVGAGI (reference sequence). CDR3 size: 16 residues. The J segment lost 2 bases and the V segment lost 0 bases, leaving 5 bases of the junction unmatched.

The chain carries TRBV7-2 and TRBJ2-4, with no clear D. The CDR3 consists of 13 residues. Germline V gene lookup returns CDR1 SGHTA and CDR2 FQGNSA. V gave up 5 bases and J gave up 9 bases, with 14 bases separating them. The CDR3: CASSPPGGTIQYF. The DNA for the CDR3 is TGTGCCAGCAGCCCCCCCGGTGGTACCATTCAGTACTTC.

The rearrangement uses TRBV2 and TRBJ1-2; TRBD1 agrees at 10 bases. The CDR3 has 16 residues. V lost 6 bases and J lost 0; bases outside the gene matches: 7. Germline assignment: CDR1 SNHLY and CDR2 FYNNEI. The CDR3 nucleotides are TGTGCCAGCAGCGACAGGGGGCTCGGGGCTAACTATGGCTACACCTTC. Its protein product is CASSDRGLGANYGYTF.

This clone has only a few counts. The chain combines TRBV6-4 with TRBJ2-3; TRBD2 matches 7 bases. Germline CDR1 is MRHNA and CDR2 is SNTAGT. With V trimmed by 2 bases and J by 0 bases, 2 bases remained unmatched. This CDR3 spans 15 amino acids. The chain's CDR3 is CASSDKAGSTDTQYF. CDR3 nucleotides: TGTGCCAGCAGTGACAAAGCGGGAAGCACAGATACGCAGTATTTT.

The genes are TRBV19 and TRBJ2-7, with 11 positions matching TRBD1. V was clipped by 4 bases and J by 4 bases; unmatched bases: 6. The CDR3 has 15 residues. CDR1 and CDR2 (germline): LNHDA, SQIVND (reference sequence). CDR3 residues: CASSTTGTGGYEQYF. The DNA of the CDR3 is TGTGCCAGTAGTACAACCGGGACAGGGGGTTACGAGCAGTACTTC.

The chain has TRBV27 and TRBJ1-2; TRBD1 matches at 7 bases. The CDR3 is 13 amino acids. J lost 5 bases, V lost 6 bases, and 6 bases had no gene match. The germline CDR1 and CDR2 sequences are MNHEY and SMNVEV (reference sequence). The chain's CDR3 is CASRSTGRYGYTF. DNA of the CDR3: TGTGCCAGCAGGTCGACAGGGAGGTATGGCTACACCTTC.

Only one count was recorded for this clone. The CDR3 spells CSARDSERAFF. For the CDR3, the DNA is TGCAGTGCTAGAGATTCGGAGCGAGCTTTCTTT. The chain combines TRBV20-1 with TRBJ1-1; D is ambiguous. Trimming removed 0 bases from V and 10 bases from J, with 9 bases in between. The germline CDR1 and CDR2 sequences are DFQATT and SNEGSKA (reference sequence). This CDR3 is built from 11 residues.